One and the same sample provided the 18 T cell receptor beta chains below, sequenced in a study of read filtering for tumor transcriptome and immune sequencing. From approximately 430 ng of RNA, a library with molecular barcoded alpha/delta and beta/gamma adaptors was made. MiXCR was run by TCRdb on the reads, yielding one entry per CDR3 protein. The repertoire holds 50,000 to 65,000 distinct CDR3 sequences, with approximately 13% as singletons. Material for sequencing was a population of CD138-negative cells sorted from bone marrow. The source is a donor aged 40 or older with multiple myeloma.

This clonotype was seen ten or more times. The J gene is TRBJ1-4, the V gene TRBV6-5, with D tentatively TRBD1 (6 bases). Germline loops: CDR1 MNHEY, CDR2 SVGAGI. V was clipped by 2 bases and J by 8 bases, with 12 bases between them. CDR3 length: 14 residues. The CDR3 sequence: CASSYGRGGEKLFF. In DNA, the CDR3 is TGTGCCAGCAGTTACGGCAGGGGTGGCGAAAAACTGTTTTTT.

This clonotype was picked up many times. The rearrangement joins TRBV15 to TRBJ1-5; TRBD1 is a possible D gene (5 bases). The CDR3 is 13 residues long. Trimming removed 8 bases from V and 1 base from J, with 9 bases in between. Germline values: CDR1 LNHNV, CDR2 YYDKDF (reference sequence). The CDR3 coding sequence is TGTGCCACCGCTCCAGGGAGCAATCAGCCCCAGCATTTT. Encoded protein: CATAPGSNQPQHF.

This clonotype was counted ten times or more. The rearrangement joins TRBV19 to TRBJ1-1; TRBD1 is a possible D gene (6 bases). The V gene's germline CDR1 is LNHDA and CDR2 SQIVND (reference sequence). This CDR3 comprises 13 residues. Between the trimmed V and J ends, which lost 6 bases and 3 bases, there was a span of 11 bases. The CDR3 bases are TGTGCCAGTAGGAGAAAGGGGGACACTGAAGCTTTCTTT. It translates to CASRRKGDTEAFF.

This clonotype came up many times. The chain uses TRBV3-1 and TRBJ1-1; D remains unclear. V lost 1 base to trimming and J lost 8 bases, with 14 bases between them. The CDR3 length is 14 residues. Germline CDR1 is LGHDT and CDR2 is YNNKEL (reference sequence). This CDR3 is CASSQVGTEYEAFF. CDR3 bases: TGTGCCAGCAGCCAAGTCGGTACGGAATACGAAGCTTTCTTT.

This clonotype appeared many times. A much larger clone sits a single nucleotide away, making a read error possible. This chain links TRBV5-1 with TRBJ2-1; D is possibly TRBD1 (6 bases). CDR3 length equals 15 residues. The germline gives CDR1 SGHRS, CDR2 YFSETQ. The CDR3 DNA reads TGCGCCAGCAGCTTATCCGGGACAAGTTACAATGGGCAGTTCTTC. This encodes CASSLSGTSYNGQFF.

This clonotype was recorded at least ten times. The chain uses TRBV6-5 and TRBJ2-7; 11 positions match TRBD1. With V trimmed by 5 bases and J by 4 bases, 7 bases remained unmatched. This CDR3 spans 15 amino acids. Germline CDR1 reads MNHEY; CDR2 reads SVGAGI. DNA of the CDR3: TGTGCCAGCAGTACACGGACAGGGGGCGCGTACGAGCAGTACTTC. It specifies CASSTRTGGAYEQYF.

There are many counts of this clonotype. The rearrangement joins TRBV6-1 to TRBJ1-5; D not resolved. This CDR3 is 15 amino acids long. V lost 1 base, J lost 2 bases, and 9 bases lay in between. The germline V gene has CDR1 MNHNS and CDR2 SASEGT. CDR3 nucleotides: TGTGCCAGCAGTGAAGGTGGCAGACGCAATCAGCCCCAGCATTTT. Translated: CASSEGGRRNQPQHF.

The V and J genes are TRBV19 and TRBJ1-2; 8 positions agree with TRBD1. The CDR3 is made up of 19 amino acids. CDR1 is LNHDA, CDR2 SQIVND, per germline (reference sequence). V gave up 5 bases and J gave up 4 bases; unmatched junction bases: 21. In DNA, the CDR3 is TGTGCCAGTAGTCTCTCCATTCGGACAGGGAAAAGAATGGTCTATGGCTACACCTTC. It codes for CASSLSIRTGKRMVYGYTF.

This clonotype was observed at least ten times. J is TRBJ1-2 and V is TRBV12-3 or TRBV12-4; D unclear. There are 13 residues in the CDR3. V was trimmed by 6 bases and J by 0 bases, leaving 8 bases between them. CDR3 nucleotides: TGTGCCAGCAGGGGCAGATCTAACTATGGCTACACCTTC. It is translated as CASRGRSNYGYTF.

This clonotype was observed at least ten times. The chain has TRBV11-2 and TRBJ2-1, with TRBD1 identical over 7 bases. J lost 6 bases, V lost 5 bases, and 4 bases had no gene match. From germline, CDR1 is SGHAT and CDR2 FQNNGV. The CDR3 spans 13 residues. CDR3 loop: CASSQGQSNEQFF. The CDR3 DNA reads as TGTGCCAGCAGCCAGGGACAGAGCAATGAGCAGTTCTTC. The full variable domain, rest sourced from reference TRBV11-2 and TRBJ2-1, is EAGVAQSPRYKIIEKRQSVAFWCNPISGHATLYWYQQILGQGPKLLIQFQNNGVVDDSQLPKDRFSAERLKGVDSTLKIQPAKLEDSAVYLCASSQGQSNEQFFGPGTRLTVL.

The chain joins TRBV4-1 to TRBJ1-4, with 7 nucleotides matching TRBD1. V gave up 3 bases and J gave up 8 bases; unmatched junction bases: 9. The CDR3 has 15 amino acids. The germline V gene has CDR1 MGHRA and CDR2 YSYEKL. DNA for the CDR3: TGCGCCAGCAGCCAGTGGGGGACAGCCGACGAAAAACTGTTTTTT. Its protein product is CASSQWGTADEKLFF.

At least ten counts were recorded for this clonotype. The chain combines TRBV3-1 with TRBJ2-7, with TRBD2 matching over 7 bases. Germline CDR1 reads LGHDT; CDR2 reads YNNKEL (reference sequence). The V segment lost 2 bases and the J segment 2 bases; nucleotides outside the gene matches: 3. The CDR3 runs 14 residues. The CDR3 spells CASSQLAAAYEQYF. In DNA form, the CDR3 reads TGTGCCAGCAGCCAACTAGCGGCGGCCTACGAGCAGTACTTC.

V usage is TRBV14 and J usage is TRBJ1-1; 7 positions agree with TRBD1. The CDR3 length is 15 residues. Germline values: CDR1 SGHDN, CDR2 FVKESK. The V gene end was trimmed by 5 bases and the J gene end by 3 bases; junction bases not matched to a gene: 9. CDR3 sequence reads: CASSYYRGSYTEAFF. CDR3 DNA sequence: TGTGCCAGCAGCTATTACAGGGGTTCTTACACTGAAGCTTTCTTT.

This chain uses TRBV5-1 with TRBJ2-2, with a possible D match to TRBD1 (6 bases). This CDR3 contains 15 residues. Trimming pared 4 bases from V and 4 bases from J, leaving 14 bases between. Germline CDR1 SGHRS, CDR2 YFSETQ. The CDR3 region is CASSDRTASTGELFF. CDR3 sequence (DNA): TGCGCCAGCAGCGACAGGACAGCGAGCACCGGGGAGCTGTTTTTT.

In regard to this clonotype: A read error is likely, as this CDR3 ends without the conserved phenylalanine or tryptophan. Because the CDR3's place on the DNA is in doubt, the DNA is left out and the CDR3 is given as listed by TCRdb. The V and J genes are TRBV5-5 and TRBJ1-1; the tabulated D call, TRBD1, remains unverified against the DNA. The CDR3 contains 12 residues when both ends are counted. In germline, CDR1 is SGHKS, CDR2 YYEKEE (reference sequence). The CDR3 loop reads CASSLGRGRHSL.

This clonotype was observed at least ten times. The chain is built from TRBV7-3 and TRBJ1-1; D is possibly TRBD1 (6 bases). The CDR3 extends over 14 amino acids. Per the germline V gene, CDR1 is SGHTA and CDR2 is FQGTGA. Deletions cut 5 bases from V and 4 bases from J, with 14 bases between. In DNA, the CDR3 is TGTGCCAGCAGCAAAGGGGGAGAGGGCACTGAAGCTTTCTTT. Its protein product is CASSKGGEGTEAFF.

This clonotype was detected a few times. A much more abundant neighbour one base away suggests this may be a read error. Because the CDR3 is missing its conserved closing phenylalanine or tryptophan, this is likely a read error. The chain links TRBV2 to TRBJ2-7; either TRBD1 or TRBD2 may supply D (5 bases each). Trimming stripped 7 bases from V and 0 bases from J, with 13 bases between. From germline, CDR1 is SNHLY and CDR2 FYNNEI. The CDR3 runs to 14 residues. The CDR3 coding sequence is TGTGCCAGCAAGGGGACCGGAGGCTCCTACGAGCAGTACCTC. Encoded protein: CASKGTGGSYEQYL.

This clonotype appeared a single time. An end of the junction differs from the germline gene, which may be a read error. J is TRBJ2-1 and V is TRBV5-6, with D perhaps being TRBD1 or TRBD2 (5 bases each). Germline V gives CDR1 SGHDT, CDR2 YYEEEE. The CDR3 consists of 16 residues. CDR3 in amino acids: CASSTRTGQVGNEQLF. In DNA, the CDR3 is TGTGCCAGCAGCACCAGAACGGGGCAGGTAGGGAATGAGCAGCTCTTC.